This entry describes one TCR beta chain. Assay: immunoSEQ multiplex PCR; the TCRdb copy retains only in-frame clones and omits some. The data show over 2 million clones, 85% to 95% seen once. This specimen belongs to a study of shared clonotypes between healthy human individuals. Trimming took 4 bases from V and 7 from J; bases not matched to a gene: 14. Germline CDR1 and CDR2: SGHAT and FQNNGV. CDR3 size: 17 residues. J is TRBJ2-1 and V is TRBV11-2; 9 nucleotides agree with TRBD2. This receptor was taken from a man aged 18 to 30 in good health. Some clones in this sample may be carry-over from other donors' samples. Input material: naive CD4+ T cells from PBMCs. The subset: CD45RA+ positively selected. The CDR3 coding sequence is TGTGCCAGCAGCTCTCTAGGGCCGGGACTAGCTTATAATGAGCAGTTCTTC. Encoded protein: CASSSLGPGLAYNEQFF. Looking up the rest from reference TRBV11-2 and TRBJ2-1 gives the full variable domain: EAGVAQSPRYKIIEKRQSVAFWCNPISGHATLYWYQQILGQGPKLLIQFQNNGVVDDSQLPKDRFSAERLKGVDSTLKIQPAKLEDSAVYLCASSSLGPGLAYNEQFFGPGTRLTVL.